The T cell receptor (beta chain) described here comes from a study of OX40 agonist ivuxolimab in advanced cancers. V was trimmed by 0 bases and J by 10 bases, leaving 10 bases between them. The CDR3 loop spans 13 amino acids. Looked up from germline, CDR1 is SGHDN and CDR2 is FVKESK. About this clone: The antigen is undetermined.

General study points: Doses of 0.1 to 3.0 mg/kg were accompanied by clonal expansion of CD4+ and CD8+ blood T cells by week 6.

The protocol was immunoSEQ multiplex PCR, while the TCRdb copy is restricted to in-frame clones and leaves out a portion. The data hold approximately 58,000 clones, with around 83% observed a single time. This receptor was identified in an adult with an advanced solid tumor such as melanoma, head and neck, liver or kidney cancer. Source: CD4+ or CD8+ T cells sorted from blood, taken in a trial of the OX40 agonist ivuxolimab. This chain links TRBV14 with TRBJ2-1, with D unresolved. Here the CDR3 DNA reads TGTGCCAGCAGCCAAGATCTTAAGGGAGAGCAGTTCTTC. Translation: CASSQDLKGEQFF.